In this sample, the clone carrying this T cell receptor beta chain turned up a few times. Its matching antigen is unknown. The data belong to a study of T cells in localized non-small cell lung cancer. Study conclusions and caveats: A median about 50 of the top 100 tumor clones appeared in adjacent lung.

Using immunoSEQ multiplex PCR, the repertoire was profiled, and TCRdb retains in-frame clones only, with some absent. The data hold roughly 10,000 clones, with less than 30% observed a single time. Germline V gene data show CDR1 as SGHNT and CDR2 as YENEEA. Losses at the gene ends were 2 bases for V and 9 bases for J; bases not matched to a gene: 8. The CDR3 extends over 15 amino acids. The sequenced sample was lung tumor tissue, obtained before any cancer treatment. The chain is built from TRBV11-3 and TRBJ2-1; 9 nucleotides match TRBD2. This clonotype was sampled from a man aged 35-75 years with stage I lung adenocarcinoma. The chain's CDR3 is CASSLRRGGTGEQFF. CDR3 bases: TGTGCCAGCAGCTTAAGGCGGGGGGGCACCGGTGAGCAGTTCTTC.